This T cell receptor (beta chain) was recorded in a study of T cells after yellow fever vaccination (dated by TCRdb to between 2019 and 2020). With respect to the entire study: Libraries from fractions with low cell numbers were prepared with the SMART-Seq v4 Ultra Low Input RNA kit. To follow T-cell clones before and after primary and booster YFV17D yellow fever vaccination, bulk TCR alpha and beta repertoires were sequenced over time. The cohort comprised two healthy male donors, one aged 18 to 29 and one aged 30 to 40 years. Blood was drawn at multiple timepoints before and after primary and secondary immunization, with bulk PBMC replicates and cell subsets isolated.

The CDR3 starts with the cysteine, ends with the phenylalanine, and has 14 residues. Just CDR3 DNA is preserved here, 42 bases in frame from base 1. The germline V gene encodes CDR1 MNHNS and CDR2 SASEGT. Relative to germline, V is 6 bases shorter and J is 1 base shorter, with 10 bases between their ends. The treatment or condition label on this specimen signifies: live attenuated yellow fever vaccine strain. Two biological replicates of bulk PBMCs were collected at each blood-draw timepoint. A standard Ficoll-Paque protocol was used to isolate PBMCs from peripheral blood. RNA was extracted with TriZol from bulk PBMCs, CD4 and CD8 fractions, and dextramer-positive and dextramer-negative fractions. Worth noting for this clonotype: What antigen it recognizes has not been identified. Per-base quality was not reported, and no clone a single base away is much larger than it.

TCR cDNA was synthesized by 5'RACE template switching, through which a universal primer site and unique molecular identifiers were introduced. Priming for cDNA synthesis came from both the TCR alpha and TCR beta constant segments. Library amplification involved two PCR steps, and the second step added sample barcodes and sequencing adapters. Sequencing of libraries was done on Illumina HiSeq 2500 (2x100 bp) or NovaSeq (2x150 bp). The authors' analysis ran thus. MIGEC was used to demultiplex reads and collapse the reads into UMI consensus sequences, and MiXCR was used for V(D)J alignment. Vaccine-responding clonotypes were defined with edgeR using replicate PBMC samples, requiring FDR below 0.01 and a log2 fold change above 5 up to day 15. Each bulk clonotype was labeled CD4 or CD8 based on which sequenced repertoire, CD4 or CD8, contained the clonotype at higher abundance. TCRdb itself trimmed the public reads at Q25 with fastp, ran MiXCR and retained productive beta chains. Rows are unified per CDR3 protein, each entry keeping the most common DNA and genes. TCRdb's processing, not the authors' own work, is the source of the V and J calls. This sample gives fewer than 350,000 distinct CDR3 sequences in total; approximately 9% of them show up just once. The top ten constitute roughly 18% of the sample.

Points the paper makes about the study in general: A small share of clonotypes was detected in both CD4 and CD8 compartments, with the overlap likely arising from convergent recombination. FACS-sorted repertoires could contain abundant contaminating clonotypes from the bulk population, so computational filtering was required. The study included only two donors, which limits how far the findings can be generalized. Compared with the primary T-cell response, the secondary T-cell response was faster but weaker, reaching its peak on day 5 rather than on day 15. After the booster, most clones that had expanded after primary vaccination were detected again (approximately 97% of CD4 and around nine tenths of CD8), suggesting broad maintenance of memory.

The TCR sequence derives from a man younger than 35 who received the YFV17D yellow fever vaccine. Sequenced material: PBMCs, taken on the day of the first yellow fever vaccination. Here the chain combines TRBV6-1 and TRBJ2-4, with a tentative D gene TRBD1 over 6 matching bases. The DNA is TGTGCCAGCAGACGCACAGGGGCCAAAAACATTCAGTACTTC. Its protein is CASRRTGAKNIQYF.